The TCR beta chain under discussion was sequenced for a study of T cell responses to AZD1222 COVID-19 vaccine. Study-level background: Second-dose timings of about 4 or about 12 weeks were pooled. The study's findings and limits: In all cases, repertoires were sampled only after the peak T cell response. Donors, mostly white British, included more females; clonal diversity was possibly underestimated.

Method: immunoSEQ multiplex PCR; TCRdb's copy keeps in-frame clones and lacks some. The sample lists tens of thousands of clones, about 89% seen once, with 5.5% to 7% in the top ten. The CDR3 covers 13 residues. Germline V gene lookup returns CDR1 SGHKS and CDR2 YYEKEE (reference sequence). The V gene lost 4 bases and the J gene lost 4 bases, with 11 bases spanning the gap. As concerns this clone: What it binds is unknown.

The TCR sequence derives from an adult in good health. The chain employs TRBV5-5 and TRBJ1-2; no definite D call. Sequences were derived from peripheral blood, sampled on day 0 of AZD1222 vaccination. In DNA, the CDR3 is TGTGCCAGCAGCGGGGATTTCATCTATGGCTACACCTTC. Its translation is CASSGDFIYGYTF.